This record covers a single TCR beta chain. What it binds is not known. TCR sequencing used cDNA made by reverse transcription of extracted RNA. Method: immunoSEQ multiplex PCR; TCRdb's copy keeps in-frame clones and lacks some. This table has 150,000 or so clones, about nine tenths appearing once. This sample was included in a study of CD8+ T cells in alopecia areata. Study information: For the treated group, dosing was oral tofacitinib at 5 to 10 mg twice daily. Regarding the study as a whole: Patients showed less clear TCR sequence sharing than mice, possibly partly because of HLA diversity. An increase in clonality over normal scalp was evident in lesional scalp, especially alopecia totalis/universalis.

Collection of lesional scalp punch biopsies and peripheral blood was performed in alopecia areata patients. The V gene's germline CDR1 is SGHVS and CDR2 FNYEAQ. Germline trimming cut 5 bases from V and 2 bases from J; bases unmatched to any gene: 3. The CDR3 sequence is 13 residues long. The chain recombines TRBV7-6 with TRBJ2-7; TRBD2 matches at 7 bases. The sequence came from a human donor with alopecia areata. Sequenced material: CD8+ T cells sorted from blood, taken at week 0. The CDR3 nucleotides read TGTGCCAGCAGCGCGGGAGCCCCCTACGAGCAGTACTTC. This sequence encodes CASSAGAPYEQYF.